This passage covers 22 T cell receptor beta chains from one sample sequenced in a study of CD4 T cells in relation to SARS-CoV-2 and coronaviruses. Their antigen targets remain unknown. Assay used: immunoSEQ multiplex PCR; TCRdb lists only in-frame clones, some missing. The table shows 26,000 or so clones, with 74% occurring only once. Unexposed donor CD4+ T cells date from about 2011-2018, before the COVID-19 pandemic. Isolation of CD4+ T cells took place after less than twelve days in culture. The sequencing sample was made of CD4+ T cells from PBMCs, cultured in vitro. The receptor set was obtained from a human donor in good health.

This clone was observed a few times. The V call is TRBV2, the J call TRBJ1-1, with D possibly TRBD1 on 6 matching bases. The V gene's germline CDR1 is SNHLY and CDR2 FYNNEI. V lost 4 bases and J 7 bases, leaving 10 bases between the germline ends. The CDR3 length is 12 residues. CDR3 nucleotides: TGTGCCAGCAGTGGAGGGGGATTTGAAGCTTTCTTT. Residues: CASSGGGFEAFF.

The CDR3 DNA reads TGCGCCAGCAGCCAAGAGCGGGCTAATTTCCACTACGAGCAGTACTTC. It yields the protein CASSQERANFHYEQYF. This rearrangement joins TRBV4-1 to TRBJ2-7, with D tentatively TRBD2 (5 bases). The CDR3 runs to 16 residues. Trimming took 0 bases from V and 3 from J, leaving 15 bases between them. Germline CDR1 reads MGHRA; CDR2 reads YSYEKL.

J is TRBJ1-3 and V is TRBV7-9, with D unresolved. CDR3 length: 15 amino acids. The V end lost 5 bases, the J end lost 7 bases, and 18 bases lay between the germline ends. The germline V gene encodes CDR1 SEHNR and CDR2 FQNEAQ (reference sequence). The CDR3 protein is CASSPRRRVRNTIYF. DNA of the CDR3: TGTGCCAGCAGCCCCCGCCGGAGGGTGAGGAACACCATATATTTT. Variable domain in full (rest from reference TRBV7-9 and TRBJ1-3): DTGVSQNPRHKITKRGQNVTFRCDPISEHNRLYWYRQTLGQGPEFLTYFQNEAQLEKSRLLSDRFSAERPKGSFSTLEIQRTEQGDSAMYLCASSPRRRVRNTIYFGEGSWLTVV.

The CDR3 loop reads CATRAGAGYEQYF. CDR3 in DNA: TGTGCCACTAGGGCGGGGGCGGGCTACGAGCAGTACTTC. The gene calls are TRBV10-3 and TRBJ2-7; the D gene is possibly TRBD2 (7 bases). This CDR3 is 13 amino acids long. Trimming removed 10 bases from V and 3 bases from J, with 16 bases in between. Germline V gene sequence: CDR1 ENHRY, CDR2 SYGVKD.

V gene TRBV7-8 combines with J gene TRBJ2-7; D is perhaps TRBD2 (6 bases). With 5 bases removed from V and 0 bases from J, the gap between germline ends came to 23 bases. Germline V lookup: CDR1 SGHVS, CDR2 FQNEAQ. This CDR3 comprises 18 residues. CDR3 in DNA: TGTGCCAGCAGCAGATCTCCCCCTAGACGCGGGGCCTCCTACGAGCAGTACTTC. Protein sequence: CASSRSPPRRGASYEQYF.

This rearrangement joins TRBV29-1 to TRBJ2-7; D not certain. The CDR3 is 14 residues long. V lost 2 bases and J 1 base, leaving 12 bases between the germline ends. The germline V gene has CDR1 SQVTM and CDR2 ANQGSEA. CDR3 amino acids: CSVERGAGSYEQYF. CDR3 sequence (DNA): TGCAGCGTTGAAAGAGGAGCAGGATCCTACGAGCAGTACTTC.

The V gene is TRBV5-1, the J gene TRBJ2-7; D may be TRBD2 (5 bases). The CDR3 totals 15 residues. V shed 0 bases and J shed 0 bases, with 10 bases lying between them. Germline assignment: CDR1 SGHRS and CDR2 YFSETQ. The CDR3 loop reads CASSLGSGSSYEQYF. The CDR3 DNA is TGCGCCAGCAGCTTGGGAAGCGGTTCCTCCTACGAGCAGTACTTC. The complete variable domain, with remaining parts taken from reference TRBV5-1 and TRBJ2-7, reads KAGVTQTPRYLIKTRGQQVTLSCSPISGHRSVSWYQQTPGQGLQFLFEYFSETQRNKGNFPGRFSGRQFSNSRSEMNVSTLELGDSALYLCASSLGSGSSYEQYFGPGTRLTVT.

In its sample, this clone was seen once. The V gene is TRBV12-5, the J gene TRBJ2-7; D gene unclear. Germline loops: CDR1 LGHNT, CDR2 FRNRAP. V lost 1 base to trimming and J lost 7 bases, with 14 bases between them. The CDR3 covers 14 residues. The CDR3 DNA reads TGTGCTAGTGGTTTGGATCCTCCGCGACGGGAGCAGTACTTC. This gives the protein CASGLDPPRREQYF.

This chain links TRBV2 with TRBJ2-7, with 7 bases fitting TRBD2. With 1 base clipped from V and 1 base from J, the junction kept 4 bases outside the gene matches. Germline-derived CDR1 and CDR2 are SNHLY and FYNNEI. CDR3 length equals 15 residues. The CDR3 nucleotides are TGTGCCAGCAGTGAAGAGGAACTAGCGTCCTACGAGCAGTACTTC. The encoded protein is CASSEEELASYEQYF. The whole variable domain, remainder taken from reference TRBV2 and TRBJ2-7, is EPEVTQTPSHQVTQMGQEVILRCVPISNHLYFYWYRQILGQKVEFLVSFYNNEISEKSEIFDDQFSVERPDGSNFTLKIRSTKLEDSAMYFCASSEEELASYEQYFGPGTRLTVT.

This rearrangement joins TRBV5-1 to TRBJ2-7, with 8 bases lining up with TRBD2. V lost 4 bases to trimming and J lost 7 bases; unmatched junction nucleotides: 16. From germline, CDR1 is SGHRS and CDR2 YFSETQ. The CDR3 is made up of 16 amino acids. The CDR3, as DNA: TGCGCCAGCAGCATGGGAACGAGCGGGGGAGTGGAAGAGCAGTACTTC. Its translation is CASSMGTSGGVEEQYF.

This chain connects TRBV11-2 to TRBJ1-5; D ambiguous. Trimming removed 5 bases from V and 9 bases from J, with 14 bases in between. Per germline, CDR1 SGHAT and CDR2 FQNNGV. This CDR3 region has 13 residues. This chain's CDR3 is CASSLQILGPQHF. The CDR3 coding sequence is TGTGCCAGCAGCCTACAAATCCTAGGGCCCCAGCATTTT.

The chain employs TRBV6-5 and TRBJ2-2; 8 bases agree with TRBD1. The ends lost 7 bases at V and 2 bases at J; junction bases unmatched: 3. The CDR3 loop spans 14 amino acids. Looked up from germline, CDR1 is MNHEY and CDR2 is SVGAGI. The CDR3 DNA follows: TGTGCCAGCAATGGACAGGGCAACACCGGGGAGCTGTTTTTT. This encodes CASNGQGNTGELFF.

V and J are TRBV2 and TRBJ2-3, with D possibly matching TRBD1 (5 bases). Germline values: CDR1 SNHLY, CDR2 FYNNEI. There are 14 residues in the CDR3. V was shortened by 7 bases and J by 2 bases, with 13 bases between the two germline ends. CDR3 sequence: CASTFRAHTDTQYF. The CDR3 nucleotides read TGTGCCAGCACTTTCAGGGCCCACACAGATACGCAGTATTTT.

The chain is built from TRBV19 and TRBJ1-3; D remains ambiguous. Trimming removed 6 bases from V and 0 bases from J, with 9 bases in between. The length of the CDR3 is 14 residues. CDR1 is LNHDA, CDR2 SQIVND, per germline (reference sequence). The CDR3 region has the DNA TGTGCCAGTAGCTTACAGAGCTCTGGAAACACCATATATTTT. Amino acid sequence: CASSLQSSGNTIYF.

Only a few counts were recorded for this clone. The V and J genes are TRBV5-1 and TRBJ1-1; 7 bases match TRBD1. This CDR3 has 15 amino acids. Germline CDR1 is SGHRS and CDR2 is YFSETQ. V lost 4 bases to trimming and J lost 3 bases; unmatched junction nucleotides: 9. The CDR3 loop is CASSEGQVTYTEAFF. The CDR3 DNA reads TGCGCCAGCAGCGAAGGACAGGTAACATACACTGAAGCTTTCTTT. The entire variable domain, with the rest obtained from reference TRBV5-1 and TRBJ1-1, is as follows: KAGVTQTPRYLIKTRGQQVTLSCSPISGHRSVSWYQQTPGQGLQFLFEYFSETQRNKGNFPGRFSGRQFSNSRSEMNVSTLELGDSALYLCASSEGQVTYTEAFFGQGTRLTVV.

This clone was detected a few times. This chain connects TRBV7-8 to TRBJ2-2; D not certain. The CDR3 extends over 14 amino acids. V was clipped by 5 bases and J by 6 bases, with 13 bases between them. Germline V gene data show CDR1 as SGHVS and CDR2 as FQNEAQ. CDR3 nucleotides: TGTGCCAGCAGCCTAACGTGGGGTCCCGGGGAGCTGTTTTTT. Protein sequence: CASSLTWGPGELFF.

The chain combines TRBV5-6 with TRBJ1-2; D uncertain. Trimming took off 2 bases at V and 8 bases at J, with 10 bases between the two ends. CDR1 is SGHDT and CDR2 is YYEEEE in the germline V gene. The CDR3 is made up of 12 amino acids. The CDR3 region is CASSLSLRGYTF. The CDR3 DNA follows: TGTGCCAGCAGCTTAAGTCTCAGGGGCTACACCTTC.

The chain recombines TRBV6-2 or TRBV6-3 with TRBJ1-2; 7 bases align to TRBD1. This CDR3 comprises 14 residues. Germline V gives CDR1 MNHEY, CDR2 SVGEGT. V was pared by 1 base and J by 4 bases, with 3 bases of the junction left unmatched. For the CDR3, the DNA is TGTGCCAGCAGTTACTTTGACAGGGCCTATGGCTACACCTTC. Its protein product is CASSYFDRAYGYTF.

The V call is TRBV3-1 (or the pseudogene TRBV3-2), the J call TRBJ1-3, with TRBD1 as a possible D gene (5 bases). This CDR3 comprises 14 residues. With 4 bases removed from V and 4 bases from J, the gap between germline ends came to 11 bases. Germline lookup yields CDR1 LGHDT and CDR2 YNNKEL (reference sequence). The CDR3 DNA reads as TGTGCCAGCAGCCCCACGGGGGTGGGAAACACCATATATTTT. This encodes CASSPTGVGNTIYF.

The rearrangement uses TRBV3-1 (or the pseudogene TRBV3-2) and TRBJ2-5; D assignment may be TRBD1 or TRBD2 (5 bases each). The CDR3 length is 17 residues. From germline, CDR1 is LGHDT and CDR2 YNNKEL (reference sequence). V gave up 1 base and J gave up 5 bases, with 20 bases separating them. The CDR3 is CASSQAGGGIPTETQYF. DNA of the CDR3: TGTGCCAGCAGCCAAGCGGGTGGGGGAATCCCGACCGAGACCCAGTACTTC.

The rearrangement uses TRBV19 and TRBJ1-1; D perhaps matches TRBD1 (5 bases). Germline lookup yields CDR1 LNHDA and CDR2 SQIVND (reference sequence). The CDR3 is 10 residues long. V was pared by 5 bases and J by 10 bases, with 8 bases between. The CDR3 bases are TGTGCCAGTAGTGGGAGGGGAGCTTTCTTT. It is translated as CASSGRGAFF.

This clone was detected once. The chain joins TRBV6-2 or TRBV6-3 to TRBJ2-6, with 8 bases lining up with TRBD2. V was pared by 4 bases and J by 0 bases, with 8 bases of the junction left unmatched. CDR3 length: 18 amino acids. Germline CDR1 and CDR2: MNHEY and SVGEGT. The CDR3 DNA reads TGTGCCAGCAGTTCGGTTCCAGCGGGAGTCTCTGGGGCCAACGTCCTGACTTTC. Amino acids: CASSSVPAGVSGANVLTF.